The 16 T cell receptor beta chains presented below share a single source sample, sequenced in a study of shared clonotypes between healthy human individuals. Terminally differentiated effector memory CD45RA+ cells were left out of the naive CD8 fraction, which was CD45RO-negative and positively selected for CCR7. The table came from immunoSEQ multiplex PCR; TCRdb's copy has only in-frame clones and leaves some out. The sample lists fewer than 1 million clones, roughly 96% occurring once. Input material: naive CD8+ T cells sorted from blood. Receptors were obtained from a man aged 25 to 40 in good health.

This chain uses TRBV28 with TRBJ2-1, with a tentative D call TRBD2 (6 bases). The CDR3 loop spans 14 amino acids. The V and J ends lost 3 bases and 6 bases respectively, with 12 bases between them. Germline loops: CDR1 MDHEN, CDR2 SYDVKM. The CDR3 reads CASSLLRRGNEQFF. The CDR3 DNA reads TGTGCCAGCAGTTTGTTACGGAGGGGCAATGAGCAGTTCTTC. Complete variable domain (other parts from reference TRBV28 and TRBJ2-1): DVKVTQSSRYLVKRTGEKVFLECVQDMDHENMFWYRQDPGLGLRLIYFSYDVKMKEKGDIPEGYSVSREKKERFSLILESASTNQTSMYLCASSLLRRGNEQFFGPGTRLTVL.

The genes are TRBV2 and TRBJ2-7; D is undetermined. The CDR3 runs 15 residues. Trimming left V 3 bases short and J 1 base short, with 13 bases between. Germline-derived CDR1 and CDR2 are SNHLY and FYNNEI. DNA for the CDR3: TGTGCCAGCAGTGACGGGCAGTTTGGATCCTACGAGCAGTACTTC. Protein product: CASSDGQFGSYEQYF.

The chain couples TRBV7-9 to TRBJ2-1; TRBD2 matches at 7 bases. CDR1 is SEHNR and CDR2 is FQNEAQ in the germline V gene (reference sequence). After removal of 1 base from V and 3 bases from J, the junction contained 6 bases not matched to a gene. This CDR3 has 16 amino acids. The CDR3 nucleotides are TGTGCCAGCAGCTTAGTCGCGGGAGTTCACTACAATGAGCAGTTCTTC. This translates into CASSLVAGVHYNEQFF.

V is TRBV7-9 and J is TRBJ2-3, with D uncertain. The CDR3 covers 17 residues. V was pared by 5 bases and J by 0 bases, with 18 bases between. Germline CDR1 and CDR2: SEHNR and FQNEAQ (reference sequence). CDR3 in DNA: TGTGCCAGCAGCCAGCTGTGGGTAGGGATTAGCACAGATACGCAGTATTTT. It codes for CASSQLWVGISTDTQYF.

V usage is TRBV19 and J usage is TRBJ2-3; TRBD1 matches at 8 bases. The germline gives CDR1 LNHDA, CDR2 SQIVND (reference sequence). After removal of 5 bases from V and 0 bases from J, the junction contained 7 bases not matched to a gene. The CDR3 covers 16 residues. The CDR3 loop is CASSPLDRASTDTQYF. For the CDR3, the DNA is TGTGCCAGTAGTCCCTTGGACAGGGCTAGCACAGATACGCAGTATTTT.

The chain joins TRBV21-1 to TRBJ2-1; the D segment call TRBD1 is taken from the table without a DNA check. TRBV21-1 is shown as a pseudogene. CDR3 length: 14 residues. Written as DNA, the CDR3 is TGTGCCAGCAGCAAAGCCGGGACAGGCGGTGAGCAGTTCTTC. Translation: CASSKAGTGGEQFF.

The chain couples TRBV2 to TRBJ2-3; the D gene is possibly TRBD1 (6 bases). V dropped 5 bases and J dropped 4 bases, with 16 bases sitting between them. The CDR3 is 15 residues long. Germline values: CDR1 SNHLY, CDR2 FYNNEI. DNA for the CDR3: TGTGCCAGCAGTCCACAGGGATATCTTTCAGATACGCAGTATTTT. Encoded protein: CASSPQGYLSDTQYF.

The CDR3 loop is CASTDSGTGGGTEAFF. As DNA, the CDR3 is TGCGCCAGCACCGACTCCGGGACAGGGGGCGGCACTGAAGCTTTCTTT. This rearrangement joins TRBV5-1 to TRBJ1-1; TRBD1 agrees at 12 bases. CDR3 length: 16 residues. Per germline, CDR1 SGHRS and CDR2 YFSETQ. With 6 bases clipped from V and 4 bases from J, the junction kept 10 bases outside the gene matches.

This chain joins TRBV6-4 and TRBJ2-1, with 7 bases fitting TRBD2. The V gene's germline CDR1 is MRHNA and CDR2 SNTAGT. The CDR3 is 15 amino acids. V was clipped by 3 bases and J by 8 bases; unmatched bases: 10. CDR3 sequence (DNA): TGTGCCAGCAGTGAAACGGGAGGATTACAATATGAGCAGTTCTTC. It specifies CASSETGGLQYEQFF.

The V call is TRBV28, the J call TRBJ2-1, with D perhaps assigned TRBD1 or TRBD2 (6 bases each). Deletions cut 4 bases from V and 9 bases from J, with 16 bases between. Germline CDR1 MDHEN, CDR2 SYDVKM. The CDR3 has 14 amino acids. The CDR3 spells CASSSGPGGGEQFF. The DNA for the CDR3 is TGTGCCAGCAGTTCGGGACCCGGGGGCGGTGAGCAGTTCTTC.

The rearrangement links TRBV29-1 to TRBJ2-5, with D unclear. CDR1 and CDR2 from the germline V gene are SQVTM and ANQGSEA. The CDR3 loop spans 14 amino acids. Trimming pared 5 bases from V and 0 bases from J, leaving 13 bases between. The chain's CDR3 is CSVQPLTYQETQYF. CDR3 bases: TGCAGCGTTCAACCCCTCACCTACCAAGAGACCCAGTACTTC.

The rearrangement joins TRBV27 to TRBJ2-7; 8 bases agree with TRBD2. Germline V CDR1 and CDR2: MNHEY, SMNVEV (reference sequence). The CDR3 has 14 residues. V trimming: 8 bases; J trimming: 2 bases; junction bases outside the gene matches: 8. The CDR3 reads CASGSSGPTYEQYF. The CDR3 nucleotides are TGTGCCAGCGGCTCTAGCGGGCCAACCTACGAGCAGTACTTC.

The chain combines TRBV7-9 with TRBJ2-1, with 7 bases fitting TRBD2. This CDR3 spans 15 amino acids. Trimming cost V 5 bases and J 5 bases; bases outside gene matches: 9. CDR1 is SEHNR and CDR2 is FQNEAQ in the germline V gene (reference sequence). Written as DNA, the CDR3 is TGTGCCAGCAGCGCGGCGGGACTATCTAACAATGAGCAGTTCTTC. This sequence encodes CASSAAGLSNNEQFF. Looking up the rest from reference TRBV7-9 and TRBJ2-1 gives the full variable domain: DTGVSQNPRHKITKRGQNVTFRCDPISEHNRLYWYRQTLGQGPEFLTYFQNEAQLEKSRLLSDRFSAERPKGSFSTLEIQRTEQGDSAMYLCASSAAGLSNNEQFFGPGTRLTVL.

The V and J genes are TRBV7-2 and TRBJ2-3, with a possible D match to TRBD2 (6 bases). Germline CDR1 and CDR2: SGHTA and FQGNSA. Trimming cost V 7 bases and J 6 bases, with 23 bases left between them. The CDR3 extends over 16 amino acids. Here the CDR3 DNA reads TGTGCCAGCACCCCAGGAGACGGGCTAGCGCCGGATACGCAGTATTTT. Translating it yields CASTPGDGLAPDTQYF.

V usage is TRBV19 and J usage is TRBJ1-5; TRBD1 matches 7 bases. In germline, CDR1 is LNHDA, CDR2 SQIVND (reference sequence). J lost 3 bases, V lost 6 bases, and 5 bases had no gene match. This CDR3 is built from 14 residues. As DNA, the CDR3 is TGTGCCAGTAGGAGACAGGGTTACAATCAGCCCCAGCATTTT. Translated: CASRRQGYNQPQHF. The entire variable domain, with the rest obtained from reference TRBV19 and TRBJ1-5, is as follows: DGGITQSPKYLFRKEGQNVTLSCEQNLNHDAMYWYRQDPGQGLRLIYYSQIVNDFQKGDIAEGYSVSREKKESFPLTVTSAQKNPTAFYLCASRRQGYNQPQHFGDGTRLSIL.

The chain combines TRBV29-1 with TRBJ1-1; D is unclear. Per the germline V gene, CDR1 is SQVTM and CDR2 is ANQGSEA. The CDR3 runs to 13 residues. V shed 0 bases and J shed 1 base, with 6 bases lying between them. This CDR3 reads CSVEDQRNTEAFF. CDR3 DNA: TGCAGCGTTGAAGATCAGAGGAACACTGAAGCTTTCTTT. The whole variable domain, remainder taken from reference TRBV29-1 and TRBJ1-1, is SAVISQKPSRDICQRGTSLTIQCQVDSQVTMMFWYRQQPGQSLTLIATANQGSEATYESGFVIDKFPISRPNLTFSTLTVSNMSPEDSSIYLCSVEDQRNTEAFFGQGTRLTVV.